This T cell receptor (beta chain) derives from a study of Ad26.COV2.S vaccination and SARS-CoV-2 variants. The CDR3 loop spans 15 amino acids. Germline V CDR1 and CDR2: MNHEY, SMNVEV (reference sequence). Between the trimmed V and J ends, which lost 3 bases and 6 bases, there was a span of 15 bases. As to treatment: some 19 received Ad26.COV2.S at low or high dose, single or two shots; a few received placebo; per-sample allocation not given. Sampling was performed 63 days after the first vaccine or placebo injection. The protocol was immunoSEQ multiplex PCR, while the TCRdb copy is restricted to in-frame clones and leaves out a portion. The table shows about 350,000 clones, with about 89% occurring only once.

Sequencing was performed on peripheral blood, taken in a trial of Ad26.COV2.S vaccine versus placebo. The V call is TRBV27, the J call TRBJ1-5; D might be TRBD1 (6 bases). The sequence derives from a person aged 18-65 years who received the Ad26.COV2.S COVID-19 vaccine or a placebo. CDR3 sequence: CASSLVRGGSQPQHF. In DNA form, the CDR3 reads TGTGCCAGCAGTTTGGTCAGGGGAGGGAGTCAGCCCCAGCATTTT.